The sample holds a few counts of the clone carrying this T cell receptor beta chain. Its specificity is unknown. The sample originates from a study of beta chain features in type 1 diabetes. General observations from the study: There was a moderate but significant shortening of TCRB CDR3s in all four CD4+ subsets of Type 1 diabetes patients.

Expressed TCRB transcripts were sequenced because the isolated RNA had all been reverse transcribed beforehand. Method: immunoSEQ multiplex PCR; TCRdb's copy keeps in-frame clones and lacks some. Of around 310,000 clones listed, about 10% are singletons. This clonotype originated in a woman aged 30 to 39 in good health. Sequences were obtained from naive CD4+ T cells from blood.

The CDR3 sequence is CASSGRTGRSGANVLTF. The CDR3 DNA reads as TGTGCCAGCAGTGGCAGGACAGGCCGCTCTGGGGCCAACGTCCTGACTTTC. V is TRBV2 and J is TRBJ2-6, with 7 positions matching TRBD1. This CDR3 is 17 amino acids long. Germline loops: CDR1 SNHLY, CDR2 FYNNEI. Trimming removed 4 bases from V and 0 bases from J; junction bases left unmatched: 6. Together with reference TRBV2 and TRBJ2-6, the CDR3 gives the full variable domain: EPEVTQTPSHQVTQMGQEVILRCVPISNHLYFYWYRQILGQKVEFLVSFYNNEISEKSEIFDDQFSVERPDGSNFTLKIRSTKLEDSAMYFCASSGRTGRSGANVLTFGAGSRLTVL.